This T cell receptor (beta chain) was documented in a study of blood T cell repertoires in COVID-19. TCRdb's copy holds only in-frame clones and misses some; the assay was immunoSEQ multiplex PCR. This sample yields about 150,000 clones, of which 78% are seen a single time; roughly 9.7% belongs to the top ten. Trimming removed 4 bases at V and 0 bases at J, with 12 bases between. Per germline, CDR1 SGHTA and CDR2 FQGNSA. The CDR3 covers 15 residues. This clone was detected only a few times. This TCR derives from a man aged 55 to 70 who had recovered from COVID-19. The sequenced material came from peripheral blood. The V gene is TRBV7-2, the J gene TRBJ1-2; perhaps TRBD1 as D (5 bases). CDR3 amino acids: CASSSDTYANYGYTF. In DNA form, the CDR3 reads TGTGCCAGCAGCTCGGACACCTACGCTAACTATGGCTACACCTTC.